Listed below are T cell receptor beta chains from one sample, sequenced in a study of beta chain features in type 1 diabetes. Profiling relied on immunoSEQ multiplex PCR, and the TCRdb table lists in-frame clones only, not all of them. The sample lists around 140,000 clones; roughly 10% were seen once. Sequencing was carried out using central memory CD4+ T cells from blood. Receptors were obtained from a man aged 30 to 39 with type 1 diabetes. Both conserved end residues are part of each CDR3. The D gene is left open where the match is weak. Only part of the rows carry a size: once, few, many, or a class if the clone is expanded.

abundance | d_gene | j_gene | v_gene | CDR3nt | CDR3aa
NA | TRBD1 | TRBJ2-3 | TRBV27 | TGTGCCAGCAGTTTCGGACAGGGGCGGTCAGATACGCAGTATTTT | CASSFGQGRSDTQYF
NA | NA | TRBJ2-6 | TRBV6-1 | TGTGCCAGCAGGGCAGGGTACTCTGGGGCCAACGTCCTGACTTTC | CASRAGYSGANVLTF
NA | NA | TRBJ2-7 | TRBV5-4 | TGTGCCAGCAGCTCAGCAGGGCTCGAGCAGTACTTC | CASSSAGLEQYF
few | NA | TRBJ1-5 | TRBV7-2 | TGTGCCAGCAGCTGGACAGAAGAAAGTCAGCCCCAGCATTTT | CASSWTEESQPQHF
NA | NA | TRBJ2-7 | TRBV7-2 | TGCGCCAGCAGCCGTAAGCTCACCTACGAGCAGTACTTC | CASSRKLTYEQYF
NA | NA | TRBJ2-5 | TRBV10-3 | TGTGCCATCAGTGGGGGAGCGGAGACCCAGTACTTC | CAISGGAETQYF
NA | TRBD2 | TRBJ2-5 | TRBV5-1 | TGCGCCAGCAGCAGGTTACTAGCGTCTTTAGGAGAGACCCAGTACTTC | CASSRLLASLGETQYF
few | TRBD1 | TRBJ1-3 | TRBV5-1 | TGTGCCAGCAGCTTGGACAGGGTGACCGGAAACACCATATATTTT | CASSLDRVTGNTIYF
NA | NA | TRBJ1-2 | TRBV28 | TGTGCCAGCACCCTGTACGTCGGAGGCGACTATGGCTACACCTTC | CASTLYVGGDYGYTF
NA | TRBD2 | TRBJ2-7 | TRBV7-2 | TGTGCCAGCAGCCACCAGACCGGGACTAAACACGAGCAGTACTTC | CASSHQTGTKHEQYF
few | TRBD1 | TRBJ2-7 | TRBV11-2 | TGTGCCAGCAGCTTAGAACCGGGACAGGGGTACGAGCAGTACTTC | CASSLEPGQGYEQYF
NA | TRBD1 | TRBJ1-2 | TRBV5-6 | TGTGCCAGCAGCCAACTGGACAGGACTAACTATGGCTACACCTTC | CASSQLDRTNYGYTF
few | TRBD1 | TRBJ2-5 | TRBV11-1 | TGTGCCAGCAGCGGGGACAGGGGGCAGACCCAGTACTTC | CASSGDRGQTQYF
NA | NA | TRBJ1-2 | TRBV28 | TGTGCCAGCAGTCCCAGGCTTGACTATGGCTACACCTTC | CASSPRLDYGYTF
few | NA | TRBJ2-7 | TRBV5-1 | TGCGCCAGCAGCTTGGCCGGTCAGGCCACCCGGTACTTC | CASSLAGQATRYF
few | NA | TRBJ1-2 | TRBV4-3 | TGCGCCACTTCCCCCAGTTCGGTTCGGAGAGGCTACACCTTC | CATSPSSVRRGYTF
NA | NA | TRBJ2-7 | TRBV19 | TGTGCCAGTAGTATCACGGACACCTCCTACGAGCAGTACTTC | CASSITDTSYEQYF
NA | TRBD2 | TRBJ2-2 | TRBV7-7 | TGTGCTAGCAGATCGTCGGTCGGGGGGGGCGCGTCCGGGGAGCTGTTTTTT | CASRSSVGGGASGELFF
few | NA | TRBJ2-1 | TRBV5-1 | TGCGCCAGCAGCCTCGGACAGAGCTCCTACAATGAGCAGTTCTTC | CASSLGQSSYNEQFF
few | NA | TRBJ1-6 | TRBV19 | TGTGCCAGTAGTATAGGGGCCGGGAGGCGGTCACCCCTCCACTTT | CASSIGAGRRSPLHF
NA | NA | TRBJ2-7 | TRBV28 | TGTGCCAGCAGCACAAGGGCGGGGGCTTACGAGCAGTACTTC | CASSTRAGAYEQYF
few | NA | TRBJ1-6 | TRBV9 | TGTGCCAGCAGCGTAGGTGGAGATCATACACCCCTCCACTTT | CASSVGGDHTPLHF
few | NA | TRBJ1-1 | TRBV6-5 | TGTGCCAGCAGTTACTCGAACAGACTGAACACTGAAGCTTTCTTT | CASSYSNRLNTEAFF
NA | NA | TRBJ1-3 | TRBV9 | TGTGCCAGCAGCGAGTCCCCGAGCTCTGGAAACACCATATATTTT | CASSESPSSGNTIYF
NA | NA | TRBJ2-7 | TRBV20-1 | TGCAGTGCTAGGTTACTCGGCGAGCAGTACTTC | CSARLLGEQYF
few | NA | TRBJ1-6 | TRBV6-5 | TGTGCCAGCAGTTACTCTGTCTCCGGGGATTCACCCCTCCACTTT | CASSYSVSGDSPLHF
few | NA | TRBJ2-4 | TRBV28 | TGTGCCAGCAGTTCTGCAGGGGCGCGGGACATTCAGTACTTC | CASSSAGARDIQYF
NA | NA | TRBJ1-5 | TRBV19 | TGTGCCAGTAGTATTTCTGAGGGAGGGCAGCCCCAGCATTTT | CASSISEGGQPQHF
NA | TRBD2 | TRBJ2-7 | TRBV7-9 | TGTGCCAGCAGCTTTAGCGGGACTACCTCCTACGAGCAGTACTTC | CASSFSGTTSYEQYF
NA | NA | TRBJ2-3 | TRBV25-1 | TGTGCCAGCAGTAAGACGACAGGTATTTCGGATACGCAGTATTTT | CASSKTTGISDTQYF
NA | TRBD1 | TRBJ2-5 | TRBV18 | TGTGCCAGCTCACCGCGTACCGGGACAGGGAATCGAGAGACCCAGTACTTC | CASSPRTGTGNRETQYF
NA | NA | TRBJ1-2 | TRBV29-1 | TGCAGCGTTGTGAGAGAGTATGGCTACACCTTC | CSVVREYGYTF
NA | TRBD2 | TRBJ2-5 | TRBV11-1 | TGTGCCAGCAGCTTTTCCACTAGCGGGGTGAGAGAGACCCAGTACTTC | CASSFSTSGVRETQYF
NA | NA | TRBJ1-6 | TRBV5-1 | TGCGCCAGCGGCAACAGTAATTCACCCCTCCACTTT | CASGNSNSPLHF
few | TRBD2 | TRBJ2-2 | TRBV5-1 | TGCGCCAGCAGGGCCGAACTAGCGGGGTTCAACACCGGGGAGCTGTTTTTT | CASRAELAGFNTGELFF
few | NA | TRBJ1-2 | TRBV2 | TGTGCCAGCGGGCGGGCGGAAGGCTACACCTTC | CASGRAEGYTF
NA | NA | TRBJ2-3 | TRBV30 | TGTGCCGTAGGGGTAAGCACAGATACGCAGTATTTT | CAVGVSTDTQYF
NA | NA | TRBJ2-7 | TRBV28 | TGTGCCAGCAGTTTTCAGGCCTACGAGCAGTACTTC | CASSFQAYEQYF
few | NA | TRBJ1-6 | TRBV2 | TGTGCCAGCAGTGAGTTCACGGGAAATTCACCCCTCCACTTT | CASSEFTGNSPLHF
NA | NA | TRBJ2-7 | TRBV7-9 | TGTGCCAGCAGCTTAGGGGGCGTCAGCTACGAGCAGTACTTC | CASSLGGVSYEQYF
few | NA | TRBJ1-2 | TRBV28 | TGTGCCAGCAGTTCAAATACTGTCTATGGCTACACCTTC | CASSSNTVYGYTF
NA | NA | TRBJ2-2 | TRBV7-2 | TGTGCCAGCAGCTTACCAGGGACCGGGGAGCTGTTTTTT | CASSLPGTGELFF
NA | NA | TRBJ2-5 | TRBV5-4 | TGTGCCAGCAGCAGGGGCCCATCGTATCCAGAGACCCAGTACTTC | CASSRGPSYPETQYF
few | TRBD2 | TRBJ2-1 | TRBV19 | TGTGCCAGTAGGCTAGCGGGGGGCTCTACGGGATATGAGCAGTTCTTC | CASRLAGGSTGYEQFF
few | NA | TRBJ2-1 | TRBV4-3 | TGCGCCAGCAGCCAAGATCCGGGTTCTAGGGAGCAGTTCTTC | CASSQDPGSREQFF
few | TRBD2 | TRBJ2-5 | TRBV5-4 | TGTGCCAGCAGCTTGAACGGGGGGGCGGGAGAGACCCAGTACTTC | CASSLNGGAGETQYF
few | TRBD2 | TRBJ2-5 | TRBV5-5 | TGTGCCAGCAGCTTGGCCGGCCGGCGGGGGGAGACCCAGTACTTC | CASSLAGRRGETQYF
NA | NA | TRBJ1-6 | TRBV7-2 | TGTGCCAGCAGCTTATATGGGGGCGAGTCACCCCTCCACTTT | CASSLYGGESPLHF
few | TRBD2 | TRBJ2-1 | TRBV5-1 | TGCGCCAGCAGCCCCGGGGCTAGCGGTTATCGGGGGAATGAGCAGTTCTTC | CASSPGASGYRGNEQFF
many | NA | TRBJ1-6 | TRBV7-9 | TGTGCCAGCAGGCTCATGACTGAATCACCCCTCCACTTT | CASRLMTESPLHF
NA | NA | TRBJ1-3 | TRBV9 | TGTGCCAGCAGCCCCTTGGGAGGGAACCCCACCTTCTATTTT | CASSPLGGNPTFYF
few | NA | TRBJ2-3 | TRBV11-3 | TGTGCCAGCAGCTCACACACAGATACGCAGTATTTT | CASSSHTDTQYF
NA | TRBD1 | TRBJ1-1 | TRBV10-2 | TGCGCCAGCAGTGTACAGGGGTCGAAGAACACTGAAGCTTTCTTT | CASSVQGSKNTEAFF
few | NA | TRBJ1-4 | TRBV4-1 | TGCGCCAGCAGCCAAGATGCCCACGGTGGAGGGGAACTGTTTTTT | CASSQDAHGGGELFF